This TCR beta chain was found in a study of T-cell memory formation after mild COVID-19. Researchers used 5'RACE with constant-segment primers to make TCR alpha and TCR beta cDNA libraries that carry sample barcodes and UMIs. TCRdb fed the 5' RACE reads into MiXCR, producing one record per CDR3 protein. The sample lists around 370,000 distinct CDR3 sequences, 20% to 25% seen once, with around 12% in the top ten. This clonotype was seen only a few times. This CDR3 has 16 amino acids. V lost 4 bases and J lost 6; bases outside the gene matches: 11. Germline values: CDR1 KGHDR, CDR2 SFDVKD. The specimen sequenced was PBMCs or a T cell subset sorted from them (not recorded which). The chain is built from TRBV24-1 and TRBJ2-1; 7 nucleotides agree with TRBD1. This clonotype was obtained from an adult woman who had mild COVID-19 (a few samples of this study predate the infection). Cell type and time point are not known. CDR3 protein: CATSDPPGQYINEQFF. CDR3 nucleotide sequence: TGTGCCACCAGTGACCCCCCGGGACAGTACATCAATGAGCAGTTCTTC.